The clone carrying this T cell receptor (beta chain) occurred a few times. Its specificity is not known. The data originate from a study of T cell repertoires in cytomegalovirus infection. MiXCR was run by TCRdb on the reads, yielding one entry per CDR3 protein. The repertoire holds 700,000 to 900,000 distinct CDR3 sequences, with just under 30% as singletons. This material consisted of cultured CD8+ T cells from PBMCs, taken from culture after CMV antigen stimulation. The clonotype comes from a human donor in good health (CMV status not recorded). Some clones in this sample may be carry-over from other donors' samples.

CDR3 bases: TGTGCCATCAAGGAAGAGCGGGGGGCCAATGAGCAGTTCTTC. It translates to CAIKEERGANEQFF. This rearrangement joins TRBV10-3 to TRBJ2-1; 9 nucleotides align to TRBD2. Germline CDR1 reads ENHRY; CDR2 reads SYGVKD. V shed 7 bases and J 6 bases; nucleotides not matched to a gene: 7. CDR3 size: 14 residues.